Included here is one T cell receptor beta chain sequence, with context. This clonotype was counted many times. What antigen it recognizes has not been identified. Base-call qualities are not available, and no considerably larger clone is one nucleotide away. From the cysteine up to the phenylalanine, the CDR3 has a length of 13 residues. The DNA shown is the 39-base CDR3, in frame from base 1. V is trimmed back by 4 bases and J by 3 bases, and the junction contains 2 bases that no gene match accounts for. The sample originates from a study of T cells in Graves' hyperthyroidism and ophthalmopathy (dated by TCRdb to between 2019 and 2020). About the study as a whole: Peripheral blood samples were taken at the time of initial diagnosis, prior to any treatment. The roughly 90 discovery patients were divided at random into training and test sets in a 7:3 ratio. After blood sampling, hyperthyroidism patients were treated with methimazole at a starting dose of 30 mg daily, and ophthalmopathy patients were treated with high-dose intravenous methylprednisolone. TCR V-J signatures able to tell the groups apart were searched for in a discovery cohort of 95 to 100 patients, of whom about 40 had Graves' ophthalmopathy and about 60 had stable Graves' hyperthyroidism. TCR Vbeta CDR3 sequencing of approximately 140 peripheral blood samples (approximately 44 ophthalmopathy, over 70 hyperthyroidism and some 17 progressor patients) is reported in the paper. Thyroid tissue and blood T-cell repertoires from six Graves' hyperthyroidism patients were also compared in the study. Prospective prediction of ophthalmopathy was tested in an independent validation cohort consisting of about 20 hyperthyroidism patients and approximately 16 patients who later progressed to ophthalmopathy.

The TCR beta CDR3 regions were amplified from RNA transcripts. The first round of RT-PCR for the TCR CDR3 was performed with the HTBI primer set and the Qiagen OneStep RT-PCR kit. The libraries were constructed in a second round of multiplex PCR and then size-selected and purified. Sequencing of the libraries was done on an Illumina HiSeq2000 using paired-end 100 bp reads. The source study handled its data this way. SOAPnuke was used to process the raw data, removing reads that contained adapters or uncalled bases, had a mean Phred below 15, or lacked an exact match to the constant primer or identifier. COPE v1.2.5 was used to merge the high-quality paired reads, and each unique nucleotide sequence was defined as a clonotype. MiTCR v1.1 was used to align the clonotypes against IMGT TRBV, TRBD and TRBJ reference segments. The analysis was restricted to V-J combinations with a frequency above 0.0001, which together covered about 99% of the repertoires. A TCS score was defined as the ratio of F50 (clonal expansion) to E x V (chaos), with BLOSUM62-based TCRdist applied between CDR3 peptides within each V-J. Welch's t-statistics and random forest reduced roughly 500 V-J features to about 12, which were used in a naive Bayes classifier (R e1071). In-frame beta chains were kept once TCRdb had trimmed the public reads at Q25 with fastp and called clones with MiXCR. Records with the same CDR3 protein are collapsed into one entry carrying the most frequent genes and DNA. Clone size and V and J calls follow TCRdb, not the original study. The sample table lists 200,000 to 300,000 distinct CDR3 sequences, about 24% of them with a count of one. The top ten constitute 35% of the sample.

In the ophthalmopathy patients, disease was moderately to severely active, with a Clinical Activity Score of 3 or more, a NOSPECS grade of 4 or more, and a duration of less than 3 months. Patients with uncontrolled infections, other autoimmune diseases, pregnancy or lactation were excluded. Diagnoses were based on clinical symptoms, serum thyroxine and TRAb, thyroid ultrasound and orbital computed tomography. Ficoll-Paque density gradient centrifugation was used to isolate PBMCs from around 10 ml of fresh peripheral blood. Trizol reagent was used to extract total RNA, and RNA quality was then checked on an Agilent 2100 Bioanalyzer. Summary of the overall study and its limitations: Most expanded thyroid clonotypes (frequency above 0.001) were also detected in blood, suggesting blood repertoires may reflect thyroid immune responses. In cross-validation, a model built on a 13 V-J signature told ophthalmopathy apart from stable hyperthyroidism with approximately 90% sensitivity and around 81% specificity, and in testing the same model reached 80%/75%. No statistical method was used to set the sample size in advance, and investigators knew the group allocation. During validation, the model predicted progression to ophthalmopathy a median of approximately 7 months ahead of onset, with around 71% sensitivity and less than 85% specificity.

Material: blood. The sequence was collected from a woman in her forties with Graves' ophthalmopathy. The chain joins TRBV12-3 or TRBV12-4 to TRBJ2-5, with TRBD1 matching 7 junction bases. CDR3 protein: CASSWDRKETQYF. The DNA sequence is TGTGCCAGCAGTTGGGACAGAAAAGAGACCCAGTACTTC.